The 26 T cell receptor beta chains below come from one sample, sequenced in a study of cytomegalovirus exposure and HLA in healthy donors. Sequencing was performed with immunoSEQ multiplex PCR; in TCRdb, only in-frame clones are kept and a portion is missing. The sample gives about 150,000 clones, more than 70% of which show up once; about 1.9% is in the top ten. The sequencing input was PBMCs. The receptors originated from a human donor in good health.

The chain has TRBV2 and TRBJ1-2, with 11 positions matching TRBD1. The CDR3 extends over 15 amino acids. V lost 7 bases and J lost 8; bases outside the gene matches: 12. CDR1 is SNHLY and CDR2 is FYNNEI in the germline V gene. The CDR3 region is CASTRGGQGAIGYTF. CDR3 nucleotides: TGTGCCAGCACCAGGGGAGGACAGGGGGCCATCGGCTACACCTTC.

Here the CDR3 reads CASSPGLAGETQYF. Written as DNA, the CDR3 is TGTGCCAGCAGCCCGGGACTAGCGGGAGAGACCCAGTACTTC. The genes are TRBV11-2 and TRBJ2-5; the match to TRBD2 covers 12 bases. The CDR3 has 14 amino acids. V dropped 5 bases and J dropped 4; count of bases not matched to a gene: 2. Germline lookup yields CDR1 SGHAT and CDR2 FQNNGV.

This rearrangement joins TRBV6-5 to TRBJ2-7, with D possibly being TRBD2 (6 bases). Germline assignment: CDR1 MNHEY and CDR2 SVGAGI. The V and J ends lost 0 bases and 3 bases respectively, with 15 bases between them. This CDR3 has 16 residues. CDR3 coding DNA: TGTGCCAGCAGTTACTCGACTTCGGGACTGAACTACGAGCAGTACTTC. Translated: CASSYSTSGLNYEQYF.

The rearrangement uses TRBV27 and TRBJ1-2; D gene unclear. The CDR3 is made up of 13 amino acids. Deletions cut 4 bases from V and 4 bases from J, with 10 bases between. Germline values: CDR1 MNHEY, CDR2 SMNVEV (reference sequence). The CDR3 sequence is CASSSRPIYGYTF. The CDR3 region has the DNA TGTGCCAGCAGTTCACGTCCTATCTATGGCTACACCTTC.

The table lists this clone with a few counts. The chain employs TRBV11-2 and TRBJ2-7, with D unresolved. The V end was cut by 4 bases, the J end by 7 bases, with 8 bases between. The germline CDR1 and CDR2 sequences are SGHAT and FQNNGV. The CDR3 extends over 11 amino acids. CDR3 DNA: TGTGCCAGCAGCTACGGTTGGGAGCAGTACTTC. Translation gives CASSYGWEQYF.

The chain uses TRBV5-1 and TRBJ1-5; TRBD1 matches at 8 bases. This CDR3 is 14 amino acids long. Germline CDR1 and CDR2: SGHRS and YFSETQ. With V trimmed by 3 bases and J by 7 bases, 6 bases remained unmatched. The CDR3 DNA sequence: TGCGCCAGCAGCTCGACAGGGGAAGGGCAGCCCCAGCATTTT. Protein sequence: CASSSTGEGQPQHF. Using reference TRBV5-1 and TRBJ1-5 for the parts outside the CDR3, the full variable domain is KAGVTQTPRYLIKTRGQQVTLSCSPISGHRSVSWYQQTPGQGLQFLFEYFSETQRNKGNFPGRFSGRQFSNSRSEMNVSTLELGDSALYLCASSSTGEGQPQHFGDGTRLSIL.

The J gene is TRBJ1-4, the V gene TRBV5-8; D is perhaps TRBD1 (5 bases). Trimming removed 0 bases at V and 7 bases at J, with 16 bases between. Germline loops: CDR1 SGHTS, CDR2 YDEGEE. This CDR3 has 16 amino acids. This CDR3 is CASSLGFYQGGEKLFF. For the CDR3, the DNA is TGTGCCAGCAGCTTGGGCTTCTACCAGGGAGGTGAAAAACTGTTTTTT.

This chain connects TRBV5-1 to TRBJ2-3; 10 bases align to TRBD2. Per germline, CDR1 SGHRS and CDR2 YFSETQ. V lost 4 bases to trimming and J lost 3 bases; unmatched junction nucleotides: 5. CDR3 length equals 15 residues. The CDR3 spells CASSLLTSGTDTQYF. The CDR3 bases are TGCGCCAGCAGCCTACTGACTAGCGGGACAGATACGCAGTATTTT.

In the case of this clone: The sample contains more than one DNA sequence encoding this CDR3. The V gene is TRBV29-1, the J gene TRBJ1-2; no clear D gene. This CDR3 comprises 12 residues. Germline-derived CDR1 and CDR2 are SQVTM and ANQGSEA. V lost 0 bases, J lost 7 bases, and 9 bases lay in between. The CDR3 DNA follows: TGCAGCGTTGAAGATCTAGGAGGTGGCTACACCTTC. Protein product: CSVEDLGGGYTF.

The gene calls are TRBV14 and TRBJ2-3; D is possibly TRBD2 (6 bases). Looked up from germline, CDR1 is SGHDN and CDR2 is FVKESK. Trimming stripped 5 bases from V and 3 bases from J, with 12 bases between. The length of the CDR3 is 14 residues. CDR3 amino acids: CASSEYRGTDTQYF. In DNA, the CDR3 is TGTGCCAGCAGCGAATACCGGGGGACAGATACGCAGTATTTT.

J is TRBJ2-6 and V is TRBV5-1, with 14 positions matching TRBD2. Germline CDR1 is SGHRS and CDR2 is YFSETQ. The V segment lost 1 base and the J segment 2 bases; nucleotides outside the gene matches: 2. The CDR3 consists of 18 residues. DNA of the CDR3: TGCGCCAGCAGCTTGTGGACTAGCGGGAGGACTGGGGCCAACGTCCTGACTTTC. Protein: CASSLWTSGRTGANVLTF.

The CDR3 protein is CASSLASGLILYGYTF. The CDR3 DNA reads as TGTGCCAGCAGCTTGGCCTCGGGACTGATACTCTATGGCTACACCTTC. This chain uses TRBV5-8 with TRBJ1-2; the D gene is possibly TRBD1 (5 bases). Germline V lookup: CDR1 SGHTS, CDR2 YDEGEE. CDR3 length: 16 amino acids. Trimming took off 0 bases at V and 4 bases at J, with 16 bases between the two ends.

V and J are TRBV5-1 and TRBJ2-2, with 10 bases that match TRBD1. V dropped 2 bases and J dropped 4; count of bases not matched to a gene: 5. The length of the CDR3 is 16 residues. Germline-derived CDR1 and CDR2 are SGHRS and YFSETQ. Here the CDR3 DNA reads TGCGCCAGCAGCTTTAGGACAGGGGGGACCACCGGGGAGCTGTTTTTT. This encodes CASSFRTGGTTGELFF.

This clone turned up a few times. The chain employs TRBV4-1 and TRBJ1-1; D is uncertain. The V end lost 2 bases, the J end lost 7 bases, and 5 bases lay between the germline ends. This CDR3 has 11 amino acids. Germline CDR1 is MGHRA and CDR2 is YSYEKL. The CDR3 sequence: CASSQTGEAFF. The CDR3 DNA reads as TGCGCCAGCAGCCAAACGGGTGAAGCTTTCTTT.

This sequence joins TRBV7-9 and TRBJ1-5, with a possible D match to TRBD1 (5 bases). The CDR3 is 16 residues long. Germline CDR1 and CDR2: SEHNR and FQNEAQ (reference sequence). V was pared by 5 bases and J by 7 bases, with 21 bases between. The CDR3 nucleotides are TGTGCCAGCAGCCCGCCTGGCGGGGGGGTCGAGCAGCCCCAGCATTTT. This translates into CASSPPGGGVEQPQHF.

The genes are TRBV5-1 and TRBJ2-2, with a tentative D call TRBD1 (5 bases). The CDR3 is 15 residues long. Between the trimmed V and J ends, which lost 0 bases and 4 bases, there was a span of 10 bases. The germline gives CDR1 SGHRS, CDR2 YFSETQ. The CDR3 region is CASSLAGSGTGELFF. The CDR3, as DNA: TGCGCCAGCAGCTTGGCAGGGTCGGGCACCGGGGAGCTGTTTTTT.

The V call is TRBV5-1, the J call TRBJ2-1; 9 positions agree with TRBD2. Germline trimming cut 0 bases from V and 5 bases from J; bases unmatched to any gene: 3. This CDR3 region has 15 residues. Per the germline V gene, CDR1 is SGHRS and CDR2 is YFSETQ. For the CDR3, the DNA is TGCGCCAGCAGCTTGGAACTAGCGGGCAACAATGAGCAGTTCTTC. Translating gives CASSLELAGNNEQFF.

The J gene is TRBJ2-7, the V gene TRBV7-9; D unresolved. The germline V gene encodes CDR1 SEHNR and CDR2 FQNEAQ (reference sequence). Trimming removed 2 bases at V and 2 bases at J, with 7 bases between. The CDR3 runs to 13 residues. CDR3 sequence (DNA): TGTGCCAGCAGCTTACAACGGGCCTACGAGCAGTACTTC. Protein product: CASSLQRAYEQYF. Based on the CDR3 plus reference TRBV7-9 and TRBJ2-7, the full variable domain is DTGVSQNPRHKITKRGQNVTFRCDPISEHNRLYWYRQTLGQGPEFLTYFQNEAQLEKSRLLSDRFSAERPKGSFSTLEIQRTEQGDSAMYLCASSLQRAYEQYFGPGTRLTVT.

This clone was picked up a small number of times. The chain carries TRBV19 and TRBJ1-1; a weak D match, TRBD1 (6 bases). Germline CDR1 and CDR2: LNHDA and SQIVND (reference sequence). This CDR3 comprises 12 residues. V was clipped by 6 bases and J by 1 base, with 6 bases between them. The CDR3 DNA reads TGTGCCAGTAGGGGACAGAACACTGAAGCTTTCTTT. Translated: CASRGQNTEAFF.

The rearrangement joins TRBV4-1 to TRBJ2-1, with unresolved D. Germline loops: CDR1 MGHRA, CDR2 YSYEKL. V was clipped by 4 bases and J by 0 bases, with 16 bases between them. The CDR3 extends over 17 amino acids. CDR3 sequence: CASSPPSSESSYNEQFF. In DNA form, the CDR3 reads TGCGCCAGCAGCCCCCCCAGTTCGGAGTCCTCCTACAATGAGCAGTTCTTC.

This sequence joins TRBV10-3 and TRBJ1-4; no definite D call. V was trimmed by 3 bases and J by 4 bases, leaving 6 bases between them. Germline CDR1 is ENHRY and CDR2 is SYGVKD. The CDR3 is 13 residues long. CDR3 DNA sequence: TGTGCCATCAGTGAAATCAGTAATGAAAAACTGTTTTTT. Its protein is CAISEISNEKLFF.

This chain connects TRBV29-1 to TRBJ2-2; 11 bases line up with TRBD2. This CDR3 comprises 16 residues. CDR1 SQVTM and CDR2 ANQGSEA come from the germline V gene. The V and J ends lost 4 bases and 7 bases, in that order; junction bases with no gene match: 11. The CDR3 here is CSVGLLGGTSGGELFF. CDR3 DNA sequence: TGCAGCGTTGGCCTCCTCGGGGGGACTAGCGGCGGGGAGCTGTTTTTT.

The gene calls are TRBV5-1 and TRBJ2-7; 12 bases align to TRBD2. V gave up 3 bases and J gave up 3 bases; unmatched junction bases: 1. This CDR3 contains 14 residues. Germline values: CDR1 SGHRS, CDR2 YFSETQ. DNA for the CDR3: TGCGCCAGCAGCTGGACTAGCGGGAACTACGAGCAGTACTTC. Translating it yields CASSWTSGNYEQYF.

The chain has TRBV12-5 and TRBJ1-6, with D possibly being TRBD1 (5 bases). Trimming took off 0 bases at V and 7 bases at J, with 16 bases between the two ends. The germline V gene has CDR1 LGHNT and CDR2 FRNRAP. The CDR3 covers 17 residues. This CDR3 reads CASGLVLGGRVNSPLHF. The CDR3 DNA reads TGTGCTAGTGGTTTGGTACTCGGGGGGAGGGTAAATTCACCCCTCCACTTT.

The chain recombines TRBV7-2 with TRBJ1-1, with D possibly TRBD1 on 5 matching bases. This CDR3 contains 17 residues. Deletions cut 6 bases from V and 1 base from J, with 21 bases between. The germline V gene has CDR1 SGHTA and CDR2 FQGNSA. The DNA of the CDR3 is TGTGCCAGCAGATACGTCAGCCAGGGATCCAGGAACACTGAAGCTTTCTTT. Translated: CASRYVSQGSRNTEAFF.

The V and J genes are TRBV5-1 and TRBJ2-1, with 10 bases lining up with TRBD2. The germline V gene has CDR1 SGHRS and CDR2 YFSETQ. The CDR3 totals 15 residues. Unmatched junction bases numbered 8, after V lost 1 base and J lost 10 bases. The CDR3 is CASSLIAGGNKEQFF. The CDR3 DNA follows: TGCGCCAGCAGCTTGATAGCGGGGGGAAATAAGGAGCAGTTCTTC.